This paragraph covers one TCR beta chain sequence. This clonotype was seen only a few times. Its antigen is still unknown. There are no base qualities to consult, and no much larger clone falls within one base. This sample stems from a study of early T cells in non-severe SARS-CoV-2 infection (dated by TCRdb to the early 2020s). Turning to the overall study: TCR sequencing used bulk RNA from unsorted whole blood, so alpha and beta chains could not be paired. On the study overall, not on this receptor specifically: VDJdb matching was skewed toward anti-spike CD8 responses, so virus-specific expansions were likely underestimated and private and CD4 specificities were missed.

The library was prepared using 5' RACE. The sequencer was a NextSeq 500. In the TCR library protocol, unique molecular identifiers were attached to individual cDNA molecules to correct for PCR bias and sequencing error. Both TCR alpha and beta chains were sequenced, and tight co-correlation was observed between alpha and beta sequence abundances in each sample. The authors' analysis ran thus. Decombinator V4 was used to annotate the V gene, J gene and CDR3 of the TCR sequences. Expanded TCRs were defined as changing significantly between any two time points under a Poisson model with p below 0.0001. TCR abundances were normalised to the total number of TCRs sequenced per sample and were expressed as counts per million. TRAV1-2 paired with TRAJ12, TRAJ20 or TRAJ33 defined MAIT TCRs, while TRAV10 paired with TRAJ18 defined iNKT TCRs. VDJdb, accessed 1 November 2021, was searched for CMV, EBV and SARS-CoV-2 annotated TCRs, with TCRs annotated for multiple antigens excluded. TCRdb reprocessed the public reads (quality trimming at Q25 with fastp, clone calling with MiXCR) and kept in-frame beta chains. Rows matching on CDR3 protein sequence are summarized as one entry with the most common DNA and genes. It is TCRdb's table, rather than the study itself, that gives the V and J calls and clone size. The sample yields tens of thousands of distinct CDR3 sequences; 12% were counted once. Clones ranked in the top ten supply around 3.8% of the sample.

After removal of 6 bases from V and 5 bases from J, the junction retains 8 bases not matched to a gene. Its CDR3 holds 14 amino acids, cysteine through phenylalanine. Here the CDR3 DNA is all that survives: 42 bases in frame from base 1. The germline V gene (reference sequence) gives CDR1 as MNHNY and CDR2 as SVGAGI. This was a case-control study nested in a cohort of healthcare workers in London, UK, who had nasopharyngeal swab PCR tests and blood samples taken every week. Healthcare workers were recruited during the week of the UK lockdown, between 23 and 31 March 2020, and followed weekly for up to roughly 15 weeks.

The sequence derives from an adult who was a healthcare worker with PCR-confirmed SARS-CoV-2 infection or an uninfected control (not recorded which). What was sequenced was whole blood. The rearranged segments are TRBV6-6 and TRBJ2-7; 9 middle bases align to TRBD1. In nucleotides, the sequence is TGTGCCAGCAGCCTGGGACAGGGTAGTGACGAGCAGTACTTC. This codes for CASSLGQGSDEQYF.